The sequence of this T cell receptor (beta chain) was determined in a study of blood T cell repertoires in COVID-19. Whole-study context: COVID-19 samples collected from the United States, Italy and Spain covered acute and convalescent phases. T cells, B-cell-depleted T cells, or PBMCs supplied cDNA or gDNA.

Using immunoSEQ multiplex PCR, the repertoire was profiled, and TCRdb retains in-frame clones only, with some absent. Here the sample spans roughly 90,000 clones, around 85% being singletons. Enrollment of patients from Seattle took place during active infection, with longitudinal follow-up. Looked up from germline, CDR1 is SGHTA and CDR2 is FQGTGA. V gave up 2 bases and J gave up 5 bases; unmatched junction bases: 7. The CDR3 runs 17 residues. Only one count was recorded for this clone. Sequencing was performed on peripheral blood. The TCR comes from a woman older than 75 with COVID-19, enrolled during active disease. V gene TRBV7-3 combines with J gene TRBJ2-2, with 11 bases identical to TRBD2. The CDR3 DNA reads TGTGCCAGCAGCTTATCTCTAGCGGGGGGCCTGACCGGGGAGCTGTTTTTT. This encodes CASSLSLAGGLTGELFF.